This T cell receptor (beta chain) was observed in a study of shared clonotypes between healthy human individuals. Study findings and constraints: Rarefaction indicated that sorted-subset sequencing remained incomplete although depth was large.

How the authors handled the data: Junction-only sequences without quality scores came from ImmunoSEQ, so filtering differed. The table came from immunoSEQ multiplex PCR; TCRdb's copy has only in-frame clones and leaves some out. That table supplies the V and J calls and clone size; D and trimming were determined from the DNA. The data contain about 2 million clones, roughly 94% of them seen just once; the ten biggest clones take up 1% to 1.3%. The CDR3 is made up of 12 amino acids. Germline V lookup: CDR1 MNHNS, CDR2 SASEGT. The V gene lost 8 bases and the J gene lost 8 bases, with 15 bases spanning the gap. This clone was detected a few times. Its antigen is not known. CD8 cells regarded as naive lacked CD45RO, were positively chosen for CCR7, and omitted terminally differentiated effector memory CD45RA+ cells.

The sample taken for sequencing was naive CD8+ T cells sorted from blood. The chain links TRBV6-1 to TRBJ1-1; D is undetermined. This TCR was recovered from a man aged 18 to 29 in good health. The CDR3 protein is CASREEAREAFF. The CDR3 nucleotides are TGTGCCAGCCGGGAGGAGGCCAGGGAAGCTTTCTTT.